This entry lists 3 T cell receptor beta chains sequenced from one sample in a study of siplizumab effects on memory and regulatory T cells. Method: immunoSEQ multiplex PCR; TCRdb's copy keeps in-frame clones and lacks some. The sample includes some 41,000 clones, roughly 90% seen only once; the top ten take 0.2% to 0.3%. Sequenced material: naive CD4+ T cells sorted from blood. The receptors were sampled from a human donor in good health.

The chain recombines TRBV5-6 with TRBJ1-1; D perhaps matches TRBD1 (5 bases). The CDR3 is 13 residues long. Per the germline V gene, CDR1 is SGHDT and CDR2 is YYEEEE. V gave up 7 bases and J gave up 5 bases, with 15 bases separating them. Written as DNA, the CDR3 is TGTGCCAGCTTGAGGGCCGGGGGAACTGAAGCTTTCTTT. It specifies CASLRAGGTEAFF.

The CDR3: CASSSTSGRAYNEQFF. CDR3 coding DNA: TGTGCCAGCAGCTCGACTAGCGGGAGGGCCTACAATGAGCAGTTCTTC. The J gene is TRBJ2-1, the V gene TRBV7-6, with 14 bases identical to TRBD2. Germline CDR1 is SGHVS and CDR2 is FNYEAQ. Trimming took 4 bases from V and 2 from J; bases not matched to a gene: 1. The CDR3 is 16 residues long. The full variable domain, with the rest looked up from reference TRBV7-6 and TRBJ2-1, is GAGVSQSPRYKVTKRGQDVALRCDPISGHVSLYWYRQALGQGPEFLTYFNYEAQQDKSGLPNDRFSAERPEGSISTLTIQRTEQRDSAMYRCASSSTSGRAYNEQFFGPGTRLTVL.

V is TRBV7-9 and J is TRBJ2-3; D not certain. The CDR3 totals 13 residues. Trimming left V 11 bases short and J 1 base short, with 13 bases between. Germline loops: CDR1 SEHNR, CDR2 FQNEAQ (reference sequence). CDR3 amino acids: CAPGTEGTDTQYF. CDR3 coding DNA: TGTGCCCCCGGCACGGAAGGCACAGATACGCAGTATTTT.